The rows below give T cell receptor beta chains drawn from one sample of a study of T cells after posttransplantation cyclophosphamide. Libraries were prepared by immunoSEQ multiplex PCR; TCRdb keeps only in-frame clonotypes and omits some of them. The sample contains around 66,000 clones, around 93% of which appear only once. Source material: PBMCs. These receptors originate from a woman in her twenties or thirties in good health and a related stem cell transplant donor. CDR3s include the opening cysteine and the closing phenylalanine or tryptophan. A D gene is named only where the DNA matches it firmly. Rows may omit the clone size; those that give it use once, few, many or a size class.

j_call v_call d_call clone_size cdr3_nt cdr3_aa
TRBJ2-1 TRBV19 TRBD2 - TGTGCCAGTACCCCTTCTAGCGGGCTCTACAATGAGCAGTTCTTC CASTPSSGLYNEQFF
TRBJ1-1 TRBV9 TRBD1 - TGTGCCAGCAGCGTAGCGGTAGGGACAGGAGAGAACACTGAAGCTTTCTTT CASSVAVGTGENTEAFF
TRBJ2-2 TRBV4-3 TRBD1 - TGCGCCAGCAGCCAACTCCCAGGGGGACAAGGGACCGGGGAGCTGTTTTTT CASSQLPGGQGTGELFF
TRBJ2-3 TRBV9 TRBD1 - TGTGCCAGCAGCGTAGTTTCCAGGGGGGATACGCAGTATTTT CASSVVSRGDTQYF
TRBJ1-1 TRBV7-9 - - TGTGCCAGCAGCTTAGATCTTGGTAGTGACACTGAAGCTTTCTTT CASSLDLGSDTEAFF
TRBJ2-7 TRBV7-2 TRBD2 - TGTGCCAGCAGGTGGACTAGCGGGACCTACTCCTACGAGCAGTACTTC CASRWTSGTYSYEQYF
TRBJ1-4 TRBV15 - - TGTGCCACCAGCAGAGGCAGGGTTCAGGAAAAACTGTTTTTT CATSRGRVQEKLFF
TRBJ1-5 TRBV5-8 - - TGTGCCAGCAGCCGGAGGGGGGGCAATCAGCCCCAGCATTTT CASSRRGGNQPQHF
TRBJ1-2 TRBV14 - - TGTGCCAGCAGCCAATATCGTCCGGGAAAGGGCTATGGCTACACCTTC CASSQYRPGKGYGYTF
TRBJ1-1 TRBV15 - - TGTGCCACCAGCCTGGTCAGGAGCACTGAAGCTTTCTTT CATSLVRSTEAFF
TRBJ2-1 TRBV5-1 TRBD2 few TGCGCCAGCAGCTTGTCTCCACTAGCGGGGGGCGGCAATGAGCAGTTCTTC CASSLSPLAGGGNEQFF
TRBJ1-6 TRBV30 - - TGTGCCTGGAGTGTACGGCTCATGGATTCACCCCTCCACTTT CAWSVRLMDSPLHF
TRBJ2-5 TRBV6-1 TRBD2 once TGTGCCAGCAGGACTAGCGGGGCCCCCGTAGGGTACTTC CASRTSGAPVGYF
TRBJ2-7 TRBV11-3 - - TGTGCCAGCAGCTTAGCGGGGGCCTCCTACGAGCAGTACTTC CASSLAGASYEQYF
TRBJ1-1 TRBV9 - - TGTGCCAGCAGCCGCGGACAGAACACTGAAGCTTTCTTT CASSRGQNTEAFF
TRBJ1-2 TRBV6-1 - - TGTGCCAGCAGGGCAGAGAATAACTATGGCTACACCTTC CASRAENNYGYTF
TRBJ1-1 TRBV27 TRBD1 - TGTGCCAGCAGTTTATCGGGACAGGCTGGGGGCACTGAAGCTTTCTTT CASSLSGQAGGTEAFF
TRBJ1-3 TRBV11-2 - - TGTGCCAGCACTTTAGCCCAGGGATCCTCTGGAAACACCATATATTTT CASTLAQGSSGNTIYF
TRBJ1-2 TRBV11-2 - - TGTGCCAGCATGGGGGGCTATGGCTACACCTTC CASMGGYGYTF
TRBJ1-1 TRBV29-1 TRBD1 - TGCAGCGCCAAGACAGGGGGGGACACTGAAGCTTTCTTT CSAKTGGDTEAFF
TRBJ1-6 TRBV10-3 - - TGTGCCATCAGCCTACAGGCTACTGATTCACCCCTCCACTTT CAISLQATDSPLHF
TRBJ2-7 TRBV21-1 - - TGTGCCAGCAGCAAAAATGGGCCGCATGACAGGTCCTTCTACGAGCAGTACTTC CASSKNGPHDRSFYEQYF
TRBJ2-5 TRBV5-6 TRBD1 - TGTGCCAGCAGCTTGGAAGGGACAGGGTGGGAGACCCAGTACTTC CASSLEGTGWETQYF
TRBJ1-2 TRBV19 - - TGTGCCAGTAGTATAGCATCCGTAAACTATGGCTACACCTTC CASSIASVNYGYTF
TRBJ2-7 TRBV6-6 - - TGTGCCAGCAGCAGCCCTGCCTACGAGCAGTACTTC CASSSPAYEQYF
TRBJ2-1 TRBV11-2 - - TGTGCCAGCAGCTTAGCGTGGGGGGCCCACAATGAGCAGTTCTTC CASSLAWGAHNEQFF
TRBJ1-1 TRBV11-3 - - TGTGCCAGCAGCTTGGGGGAATGGACTGAAGCTTTCTTT CASSLGEWTEAFF
TRBJ2-7 TRBV6-5 - - TGTGCCAGCAGTACCCGGGGAGTCTACGAGCAGTACTTC CASSTRGVYEQYF
TRBJ2-3 TRBV29-1 - - TGCAGCGCTCGCTCGGGCCCAGATACGCAGTATTTT CSARSGPDTQYF
TRBJ2-3 TRBV5-1 - once TGCGCCAGCACCCCTGACACGAACACAGATACGCAGTATTTT CASTPDTNTDTQYF
TRBJ1-4 TRBV2 - once TGTGCCAGTGCAACTAATGAAAAACTGTTTTTT CASATNEKLFF
TRBJ1-2 TRBV19 - - TGTGCCAGTGAGGACACCTCAGGTCTGAGCTACACCTTC CASEDTSGLSYTF
TRBJ1-5 TRBV6-1 TRBD1 - TGTGCCAGCAGGGAGACAGGGAGCAATCAGCCCCAGCATTTT CASRETGSNQPQHF
TRBJ2-2 TRBV27 TRBD2 once TGTGCCAGCACTATAGCGGGGCTTAACACCGGGGAGCTGTTTTTT CASTIAGLNTGELFF
TRBJ2-3 TRBV6-4 TRBD2 - TGTGCCAGCAGTGACTCGACTAGCGGGGGCGGCACAGATACGCAGTATTTT CASSDSTSGGGTDTQYF
TRBJ2-2 TRBV7-6 - once TGTGCCAGCAGTTCCAAACAGGGTAGTGGCGGGGAGCTGTTTTTT CASSSKQGSGGELFF
TRBJ2-3 TRBV6-4 - - TGTGCCAGCAGTGATGGGGGCTCTAGCACAGATACGCAGTATTTT CASSDGGSSTDTQYF
TRBJ1-1 TRBV13 - - TGTGCCAGCAGCTTACTTGGGCCCGGGACCGCCACTGAAGCTTTCTTT CASSLLGPGTATEAFF
TRBJ2-2 TRBV5-4 TRBD1 - TGTGCCAGCAGCTTTCGACAGGGCATCGGGGAGCTGTTTTTT CASSFRQGIGELFF
TRBJ2-7 TRBV7-9 - - TGTGCCAGCAGCTTAGTGGTCTCGGTGAACGAGCAGTACTTC CASSLVVSVNEQYF
TRBJ2-7 TRBV5-8 TRBD1 - TGTGCCAGCAGCTTGGGGGGGACAGGGTTGGACGAGCAGTACTTC CASSLGGTGLDEQYF
TRBJ2-3 TRBV13 TRBD2 - TGTGCCAGCAGCCCACGGGGGGGACTGGCCTGGACAGATACGCAGTATTTT CASSPRGGLAWTDTQYF
TRBJ1-3 TRBV19 - - TGTGCCAGTAGTATCAGGGGAAGGGGCTCTGGAAACACCATATATTTT CASSIRGRGSGNTIYF